Listed below are T cell receptor beta chains from one sample, sequenced in a study of post-analysis software for immune sequencing data. TCRdb fed the PCR reads into MiXCR, producing one record per CDR3 protein. This table has hundreds of thousands of distinct CDR3 sequences, 53% appearing once. Sequencing input: blood. Receptors were obtained from a girl under 18 with multiple sclerosis. Each CDR3 is given with its conserved first and last residue. The D gene is left open where the match is weak. The size entry is marked missing in some rows and otherwise reads once, few, many or a size class.

D	size	J	V	CDR3	DNA
TRBD1	NA	TRBJ2-3	TRBV24-1	CATSEQGAKDTQYF	TGTGCCACCAGTGAGCAGGGGGCAAAAGATACGCAGTATTTT
NA	NA	TRBJ1-1	TRBV20-1	CSARQVNTEAFF	TGCAGTGCTAGACAGGTGAACACTGAAGCTTTCTTT
NA	NA	TRBJ2-7	TRBV6-5	CASSRGRLSSYEQYF	TGTGCCAGCAGTCGCGGGCGCCTTAGCTCCTACGAGCAGTACTTC
TRBD1	NA	TRBJ2-7	TRBV6-1	CASRTGTGMLYEQYF	TGTGCCAGCAGGACCGGGACAGGCATGTTATACGAGCAGTACTTC
TRBD2	NA	TRBJ2-7	TRBV20-1	CSATPTSGRGPPYYEQYF	TGCAGTGCTACGCCCACTAGCGGGAGGGGTCCTCCCTACTACGAGCAGTACTTC
NA	NA	TRBJ2-7	TRBV2	CASTTLLGRSYEQYF	TGTGCCAGCACTACTCTCCTTGGGCGTTCCTACGAGCAGTACTTC
NA	NA	TRBJ2-5	TRBV7-9	CASSADGGERQETQYF	TGTGCCAGCAGCGCGGACGGAGGGGAGCGGCAAGAGACCCAGTACTTC
TRBD2	NA	TRBJ2-1	TRBV14	CASSHVTSGDNEQFF	TGTGCCAGCAGCCATGTTACTAGCGGGGACAATGAGCAGTTCTTC
NA	few	TRBJ2-1	TRBV15	CATSRMGNRGQFF	TGTGCCACCAGCAGAATGGGGAATCGTGGGCAGTTCTTC
NA	few	TRBJ2-1	TRBV29-1	CSANRDNYNEQFF	TGCAGCGCAAACCGGGACAACTACAATGAGCAGTTCTTC
NA	NA	TRBJ2-2	TRBV6-2/TRBV6-3	CASSRQVNTGELFF	TGTGCCAGCAGTCGTCAGGTGAACACCGGGGAGCTGTTTTTT
NA	few	TRBJ2-1	TRBV5-4	CASSFSGDNEQFF	TGTGCCAGCAGCTTTTCGGGAGACAATGAGCAGTTCTTC
NA	NA	TRBJ2-6	TRBV27	CASTQRLGSGANVLTF	TGTGCCAGCACCCAAAGGTTGGGCTCTGGGGCCAACGTCCTGACTTTC
NA	NA	TRBJ2-7	TRBV20-1	CSGAGTFSYEQYF	TGCAGTGGGGCCGGGACATTCTCCTACGAGCAGTACTTC
NA	few	TRBJ2-7	TRBV27	CASSLSGSTYEQYF	TGTGCCAGCAGTTTATCCGGGTCAACCTACGAGCAGTACTTC
TRBD1	NA	TRBJ2-7	TRBV7-6	CASSSIRDRGYEQYF	TGTGCCAGCAGCTCGATCCGGGACAGGGGCTACGAGCAGTACTTC
NA	NA	TRBJ1-2	TRBV27	CASSPRAKANYGYTF	TGTGCCAGCAGTCCGCGGGCCAAAGCTAACTATGGCTACACCTTC
TRBD2	NA	TRBJ2-4	TRBV20-1	CSATLERGIAKNIQYF	TGCAGTGCTACCTTGGAGCGGGGTATAGCCAAAAACATTCAGTACTTC